The 11 T cell receptor beta chains listed next were all sequenced from one sample in a study of shared clonotypes between healthy human individuals. TCRdb's copy holds only in-frame clones and misses some; the assay was immunoSEQ multiplex PCR. Of some 1,600,000 clones listed, 98% are singletons. Specimen: naive CD4+ T cells sorted from blood. As for subset: CD45RA+ positively selected. The receptor source for this set is a man aged 25 to 40 in good health.

J is TRBJ2-3 and V is TRBV5-1; TRBD2 might be the D (6 bases). The CDR3 contains 15 residues. The germline V gene has CDR1 SGHRS and CDR2 YFSETQ. The V and J ends lost 2 bases and 3 bases respectively, with 13 bases between them. The CDR3, as DNA: TGCGCCAGCAGCTTTTTCGGGAGTTTAACAGATACGCAGTATTTT. Protein sequence: CASSFFGSLTDTQYF. The full variable domain, completed using reference TRBV5-1 and TRBJ2-3, is KAGVTQTPRYLIKTRGQQVTLSCSPISGHRSVSWYQQTPGQGLQFLFEYFSETQRNKGNFPGRFSGRQFSNSRSEMNVSTLELGDSALYLCASSFFGSLTDTQYFGPGTRLTVL.

The chain has TRBV5-1 and TRBJ1-1; D remains ambiguous. CDR3 length: 16 amino acids. V lost 0 bases and J lost 0, with 12 bases in between. Germline V gives CDR1 SGHRS, CDR2 YFSETQ. The CDR3 bases are TGCGCCAGCAGCTTGGTGGGTAGTCGAGTGAACACTGAAGCTTTCTTT. It encodes CASSLVGSRVNTEAFF. Supplemented by reference TRBV5-1 and TRBJ1-1, the full variable domain reads KAGVTQTPRYLIKTRGQQVTLSCSPISGHRSVSWYQQTPGQGLQFLFEYFSETQRNKGNFPGRFSGRQFSNSRSEMNVSTLELGDSALYLCASSLVGSRVNTEAFFGQGTRLTVV.

The J gene is TRBJ1-1, the V gene TRBV10-3; 7 positions agree with TRBD1. The CDR3 has 13 amino acids. In germline, CDR1 is ENHRY, CDR2 SYGVKD. Losses at the gene ends were 6 bases for V and 1 base for J; bases not matched to a gene: 2. DNA for the CDR3: TGTGCCATCAGGGGACAGACGAACACTGAAGCTTTCTTT. As protein: CAIRGQTNTEAFF.

The gene calls are TRBV18 and TRBJ2-7; weak D call: TRBD1 (6 bases). The V gene's germline CDR1 is KGHSH and CDR2 LQKENI. The CDR3 runs to 16 residues. V was pared by 1 base and J by 0 bases, with 13 bases between. CDR3 sequence reads: CASSPQVLGASYEQYF. The CDR3 DNA is TGTGCCAGCTCACCACAAGTGTTGGGGGCCTCCTACGAGCAGTACTTC.

This clone occurred once. The chain is built from TRBV4-1 and TRBJ2-3; D tentatively reads TRBD1 or TRBD2 (5 bases each). Looked up from germline, CDR1 is MGHRA and CDR2 is YSYEKL. The CDR3 sequence is 19 residues long. V was shortened by 1 base and J by 0 bases, with 20 bases between the two germline ends. CDR3 DNA: TGCGCCAGCAGCCAAGTCGGTCCCCGGGACCACTCTAGCACAGATACGCAGTATTTT. Translated: CASSQVGPRDHSSTDTQYF.

The chain employs TRBV27 and TRBJ2-7, with a possible D match to TRBD2 (6 bases). Per the germline V gene, CDR1 is MNHEY and CDR2 is SMNVEV (reference sequence). There are 13 residues in the CDR3. V lost 7 bases to trimming and J lost 6 bases, with 16 bases between them. The CDR3 DNA sequence: TGTGCCAGCAAACAAAACAGCGGGCGCGAGCAGTACTTC. Its translation is CASKQNSGREQYF.

The CDR3 DNA is TGTGCTAGTGGTTTAGGTGCGGTTTTGACAGATACGCAGTATTTT. Translated: CASGLGAVLTDTQYF. The chain links TRBV12-5 to TRBJ2-3; D remains unclear. V lost 3 bases and J lost 3, with 13 bases in between. This CDR3 has 15 amino acids. Germline V gene data show CDR1 as LGHNT and CDR2 as FRNRAP.

V and J are TRBV28 and TRBJ2-1, with D perhaps matching TRBD2 (5 bases). This CDR3 contains 16 residues. The V gene's germline CDR1 is MDHEN and CDR2 SYDVKM. Trimming cost V 5 bases and J 5 bases, with 19 bases left between them. This CDR3 reads CASSEISSFDHNEQFF. The CDR3 DNA is TGTGCCAGCAGTGAAATTTCTAGCTTCGACCACAATGAGCAGTTCTTC.

The rearrangement uses TRBV4-3 and TRBJ2-2, with D possibly TRBD1 on 5 matching bases. Germline V gene sequence: CDR1 LGHNA, CDR2 YSLEER. This CDR3 has 14 residues. The ends were cut back, 2 bases at V and 6 bases at J, with 10 bases in the middle. The CDR3 spells CASSQQGLSGELFF. The CDR3 DNA reads as TGCGCCAGCAGCCAACAGGGTTTGTCCGGGGAGCTGTTTTTT.

As DNA, the CDR3 is TGTGCCAGCTCGACGCTGGGAGAGACCCAGTACTTC. Protein sequence: CASSTLGETQYF. This chain uses TRBV18 with TRBJ2-5; D is unclear. Trimming removed 6 bases from V and 4 bases from J, with 9 bases in between. The germline V gene has CDR1 KGHSH and CDR2 LQKENI. This CDR3 has 12 amino acids.

Of note for this clone: Other DNA sequences of this sample code for an identical CDR3. The chain has TRBV11-2 and TRBJ2-1; 7 bases match TRBD2. CDR3 size: 15 residues. Per the germline V gene, CDR1 is SGHAT and CDR2 is FQNNGV. J lost 0 bases, V lost 1 base, and 0 bases had no gene match. The CDR3 nucleotides read TGTGCCAGCAGCTTAGGGACTAGCTCCTACAATGAGCAGTTCTTC. Protein product: CASSLGTSSYNEQFF.